The 13 T cell receptor beta chains reported below all come from one sample, sequenced in a study of control samples from healthy donors and cancer patients. Assay used: immunoSEQ multiplex PCR; TCRdb lists only in-frame clones, some missing. Of 90,000 to 130,000 clones listed, approximately 80% are singletons. Sequenced input: blood. These receptors all stem from a young man in good health.

The CDR3 DNA follows: TGCAGTGCTAGGTCAACGACACAGTATTTT. Translating it yields CSARSTTQYF. V gene TRBV20-1 combines with J gene TRBJ2-3; D is unresolved. Germline V gives CDR1 DFQATT, CDR2 SNEGSKA (reference sequence). The CDR3 has 10 residues. V dropped 3 bases and J dropped 12 bases, with 10 bases sitting between them.

CDR3 in amino acids: CASSPSAGLDSPLHF. CDR3 DNA: TGTGCCAGCAGCCCCTCGGCAGGGTTGGATTCACCCCTCCACTTT. The chain links TRBV5-6 to TRBJ1-6; D possibly corresponds to TRBD1 (5 bases). Trimming pared 4 bases from V and 8 bases from J, leaving 16 bases between. The CDR3 loop spans 15 amino acids. The V gene's germline CDR1 is SGHDT and CDR2 YYEEEE. The full variable domain, rest sourced from reference TRBV5-6 and TRBJ1-6, is DAGVTQSPTHLIKTRGQQVTLRCSPKSGHDTVSWYQQALGQGPQFIFQYYEEEERQRGNFPDRFSGHQFPNYSSELNVNALLLGDSALYLCASSPSAGLDSPLHFGNGTRLTVT.

The chain links TRBV19 to TRBJ1-4; no firm D call. The V gene lost 3 bases and the J gene lost 0 bases, with 14 bases spanning the gap. From germline, CDR1 is LNHDA and CDR2 SQIVND (reference sequence). The CDR3 has 17 amino acids. The CDR3 nucleotides read TGTGCCAGTAGTATGCGGGCCAGCCTCACAACTAATGAAAAACTGTTTTTT. This gives the protein CASSMRASLTTNEKLFF.

The rearrangement uses TRBV3-1 (or the pseudogene TRBV3-2) and TRBJ1-6, with 9 bases lining up with TRBD1. Germline V lookup: CDR1 LGHDT, CDR2 YNNKEL (reference sequence). The CDR3 is 15 amino acids. Losses at the gene ends were 1 base for V and 7 bases for J; bases not matched to a gene: 2. The CDR3 here is CASSQGDRENSPLHF. CDR3 DNA sequence: TGTGCCAGCAGCCAAGGGGACAGGGAGAATTCACCCCTCCACTTT.

V and J are TRBV5-1 and TRBJ1-5, with D unresolved. The V end lost 2 bases, the J end lost 3 bases, and 6 bases lay between the germline ends. The CDR3 totals 13 residues. The V gene's germline CDR1 is SGHRS and CDR2 YFSETQ. CDR3 sequence: CASSFGNNQPQHF. The CDR3 region has the DNA TGCGCCAGCAGCTTCGGAAACAATCAGCCCCAGCATTTT.

A few counts support this clone. The chain is built from TRBV30 and TRBJ2-5; D gene uncertain. The CDR3 sequence is 12 residues long. Germline assignment: CDR1 GTSNPN and CDR2 SVGIG (reference sequence). V was pared by 3 bases and J by 1 base, with 6 bases between. CDR3 DNA: TGTGCCTGGAGGAGGTTCCAAGAGACCCAGTACTTC. It codes for CAWRRFQETQYF.

The chain has TRBV3-1 (or the pseudogene TRBV3-2) and TRBJ2-3; D not resolved. The CDR3 contains 14 residues. V was shortened by 1 base and J by 6 bases, with 11 bases between the two germline ends. Germline V lookup: CDR1 LGHDT, CDR2 YNNKEL (reference sequence). The CDR3 nucleotides are TGTGCCAGCAGCCAAGGTCATCTGCTGGATACGCAGTATTTT. It yields the protein CASSQGHLLDTQYF.

The V gene is TRBV7-9, the J gene TRBJ1-3; no reliable D call. Germline lookup yields CDR1 SEHNR and CDR2 FQNEAQ (reference sequence). V was trimmed by 3 bases and J by 9 bases, leaving 15 bases between them. This CDR3 region has 14 residues. The CDR3 bases are TGTGCCAGCAGCTTTTCCATGGTGGGGAGCACCATATATTTT. It specifies CASSFSMVGSTIYF.

J is TRBJ1-5 and V is TRBV2, with 10 bases fitting TRBD1. This CDR3 spans 17 amino acids. Germline loops: CDR1 SNHLY, CDR2 FYNNEI. After removal of 1 base from V and 6 bases from J, the junction contained 9 bases not matched to a gene. This CDR3 reads CASSEVSWTGGGQPQHF. CDR3 bases: TGTGCCAGCAGTGAAGTCTCCTGGACAGGGGGAGGTCAGCCCCAGCATTTT.

CDR3: CASRHGDRDNEQFF. The CDR3 DNA reads as TGTGCCAGTAGGCATGGGGACAGGGACAATGAGCAGTTCTTC. The rearrangement joins TRBV19 to TRBJ2-1; 9 nucleotides agree with TRBD1. Germline V gene lookup returns CDR1 LNHDA and CDR2 SQIVND (reference sequence). The CDR3 contains 14 residues. V shed 6 bases and J 5 bases; nucleotides not matched to a gene: 5.

The chain joins TRBV3-1 (or the pseudogene TRBV3-2) to TRBJ1-2; 7 bases map to TRBD1. The CDR3 spans 13 residues. J gave up 8 bases and V 4 bases, and 7 bases lay outside the gene matches. Germline CDR1 and CDR2: LGHDT and YNNKEL (reference sequence). CDR3: CASSPTGNGGYTF. The DNA for the CDR3 is TGTGCCAGCAGCCCGACAGGGAATGGGGGCTACACCTTC.

The genes are TRBV3-1 (or the pseudogene TRBV3-2) and TRBJ1-2; D is unclear. There are 14 residues in the CDR3. CDR1 is LGHDT, CDR2 YNNKEL, per germline (reference sequence). The V end was cut by 0 bases, the J end by 4 bases, with 9 bases between. For the CDR3, the DNA is TGTGCCAGCAGCCAAGATGTAGGGAGCTATGGCTACACCTTC. Protein: CASSQDVGSYGYTF.

The V and J genes are TRBV19 and TRBJ2-5; D is uncertain. The CDR3 consists of 15 residues. Per the germline V gene, CDR1 is LNHDA and CDR2 is SQIVND (reference sequence). Trimming left V 1 base short and J 3 bases short, with 12 bases between. CDR3 DNA: TGTGCCAGTAGTATAGGCGGCAGCTCGAAAGAGACCCAGTACTTC. Translation: CASSIGGSSKETQYF. The whole variable domain, remainder taken from reference TRBV19 and TRBJ2-5, is DGGITQSPKYLFRKEGQNVTLSCEQNLNHDAMYWYRQDPGQGLRLIYYSQIVNDFQKGDIAEGYSVSREKKESFPLTVTSAQKNPTAFYLCASSIGGSSKETQYFGPGTRLLVL.